This TCR beta chain came from a study of CD8 T cells in ankylosing spondylitis. Study-wide findings and caveats: Clones linked with disease were CD8+ and fairly uncommon in the peripheral blood. Significantly higher representation of disease-linked clones was reported for matched ankylosing spondylitis synovial fluid. About 8 highly homologous variants made up a TCR beta motif that seemed to typify ankylosing spondylitis blood.

This clonotype was detected ten times or more. Antigen specificity is unknown. Quantitative molecular-barcoded 5'-RACE generated the TCR beta libraries. TCRdb used MiXCR to reprocess the 5' RACE reads, holding one entry per CDR3 protein. The sample yields some 40,000 distinct CDR3 sequences, approximately 10% seen once. The specimen sequenced was blood, either unsorted or a sorted T cell fraction (not recorded which). The receptor was isolated from a male donor with ankylosing spondylitis or in good health (not recorded which).

The CDR3 here is CSARVGTLQETQYF. CDR3 DNA: TGCAGTGCTAGAGTTGGGACTCTCCAAGAGACCCAGTACTTC. The J gene is TRBJ2-5, the V gene TRBV20-1; tentatively, D is TRBD2 (6 bases). The CDR3 contains 14 residues. Between the trimmed V and J ends, which lost 1 base and 1 base, there was a span of 10 bases. CDR1 and CDR2 from the germline V gene are DFQATT and SNEGSKA (reference sequence).